The 5 T cell receptor beta chains in this list originate from one sample, sequenced in a study of blood T cell repertoires in COVID-19. Measured with immunoSEQ multiplex PCR; TCRdb has only the in-frame clones, and not every one. The profile shows a few hundred thousand clones, around 83% of them singletons. Sequenced material: peripheral blood. The receptors shown here come from a woman aged 45 to 65 with acute or convalescent COVID-19.

J is TRBJ1-3 and V is TRBV6-5, with 7 bases identical to TRBD1. CDR1 and CDR2 from the germline V gene are MNHEY and SVGAGI. V trimming: 4 bases; J trimming: 4 bases; junction bases outside the gene matches: 4. The length of the CDR3 is 14 residues. CDR3 in amino acids: CASSFGQVGNTIYF. For the CDR3, the DNA is TGTGCCAGCAGTTTTGGACAGGTCGGAAACACCATATATTTT.

V and J are TRBV3-1 (or the pseudogene TRBV3-2) and TRBJ1-1; weak D call: TRBD1 (5 bases). Germline V lookup: CDR1 LGHDT, CDR2 YNNKEL (reference sequence). The V end was cut by 1 base, the J end by 6 bases, with 9 bases between. This CDR3 is built from 13 residues. The CDR3 region is CASSQGVGPEAFF. The CDR3 DNA reads TGTGCCAGCAGCCAAGGTGTGGGGCCTGAAGCTTTCTTT.

The chain carries TRBV10-2 and TRBJ2-3; unclear D gene. Germline CDR1 and CDR2: WSHSY and SAAADI. This CDR3 region has 13 residues. V was pared by 8 bases and J by 1 base, with 10 bases between. The CDR3 protein is CASLREGTDTQYF. In DNA, the CDR3 is TGCGCCAGCCTCCGTGAGGGCACAGATACGCAGTATTTT.

This rearrangement joins TRBV20-1 to TRBJ1-2; D is perhaps TRBD1 (5 bases). Germline lookup yields CDR1 DFQATT and CDR2 SNEGSKA (reference sequence). The CDR3 loop spans 15 amino acids. With 3 bases removed from V and 3 bases from J, the gap between germline ends came to 17 bases. CDR3 sequence: CSASPPRVQDYGYTF. The CDR3 nucleotides are TGCAGTGCTAGTCCCCCCAGGGTGCAGGACTATGGCTACACCTTC.

The V call is TRBV2, the J call TRBJ2-7, with 7 bases identical to TRBD1. The trim removed 2 bases at V and 5 bases at J, leaving 12 bases unmatched. Germline CDR1 SNHLY, CDR2 FYNNEI. The CDR3 loop spans 16 amino acids. DNA of the CDR3: TGTGCCAGCAGTGAAAGGGGGCGGTCGGGGTCCGACGAGCAGTACTTC. Residues: CASSERGRSGSDEQYF.